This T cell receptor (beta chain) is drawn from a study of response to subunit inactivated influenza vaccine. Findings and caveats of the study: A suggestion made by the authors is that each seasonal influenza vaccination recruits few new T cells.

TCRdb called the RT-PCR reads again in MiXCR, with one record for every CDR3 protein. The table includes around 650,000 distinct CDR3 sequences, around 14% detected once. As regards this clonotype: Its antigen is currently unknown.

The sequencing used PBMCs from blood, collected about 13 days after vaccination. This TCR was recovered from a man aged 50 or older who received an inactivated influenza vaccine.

CDR3 amino acids: CASSLRDSNYEQYF. As DNA, the CDR3 is TGTGCCAGCAGCTTACGGGACAGTAACTACGAGCAGTACTTC. The chain employs TRBV7-9 and TRBJ2-7, with 7 bases aligning to TRBD1. Germline assignment: CDR1 SEHNR and CDR2 FQNEAQ (reference sequence). This CDR3 has 14 amino acids. Unmatched junction bases numbered 4, after V lost 2 bases and J lost 3 bases.